This T cell receptor beta chain was profiled in a study of cytomegalovirus exposure and HLA in healthy donors. V trimming: 2 bases; J trimming: 4 bases; junction bases outside the gene matches: 5. From germline, CDR1 is SEHNR and CDR2 FQNEAQ (reference sequence). CDR3 size: 14 residues. The PCR had 60 Vbeta and 13 Jbeta primers. The repertoire was sequenced with immunoSEQ multiplex PCR; TCRdb's copy has only in-frame clones and lacks some. The top ten hold 2% to 3% of the sample, which has about 190,000 clones, more than 80% seen once. The rearrangement joins TRBV7-9 to TRBJ2-7; 7 bases line up with TRBD1. What was sequenced was PBMCs. This TCR derives from a woman in her fifties or sixties in good health and CMV-seropositive. CDR3 region: CASSLRDRPYEQYF. The CDR3 DNA is TGTGCCAGCAGCTTACGGGACAGACCATACGAGCAGTACTTC. The full variable domain, completed using reference TRBV7-9 and TRBJ2-7, is DTGVSQNPRHKITKRGQNVTFRCDPISEHNRLYWYRQTLGQGPEFLTYFQNEAQLEKSRLLSDRFSAERPKGSFSTLEIQRTEQGDSAMYLCASSLRDRPYEQYFGPGTRLTVT.